The 16 T cell receptor beta chains below come from one sample, sequenced in a study of OX40 agonist ivuxolimab in advanced cancers. Only in-frame clones appear in the TCRdb table, and some are missing; sequencing was by immunoSEQ multiplex PCR. Of about 22,000 clones in the sample, approximately 80% were seen once. Sequenced material: CD4+ or CD8+ T cells sorted from blood, taken in a trial of the OX40 agonist ivuxolimab. These TCRs come from an adult with an advanced solid tumor such as melanoma, head and neck, liver or kidney cancer.

The chain joins TRBV29-1 to TRBJ1-1, with D possibly matching TRBD1 (5 bases). This CDR3 region has 13 residues. V shed 7 bases and J shed 7 bases, with 19 bases lying between them. CDR1 and CDR2 from the germline V gene are SQVTM and ANQGSEA. The CDR3 DNA sequence: TGCAGCGGTACCGGGACGACGAATCTTGAAGCTTTCTTT. Translation: CSGTGTTNLEAFF. Together with reference TRBV29-1 and TRBJ1-1, the CDR3 gives the full variable domain: SAVISQKPSRDICQRGTSLTIQCQVDSQVTMMFWYRQQPGQSLTLIATANQGSEATYESGFVIDKFPISRPNLTFSTLTVSNMSPEDSSIYLCSGTGTTNLEAFFGQGTRLTVV.

This clone has just a few counts. The rearrangement joins TRBV7-6 to TRBJ2-5; D unclear. CDR1 and CDR2 (germline): SGHVS, FNYEAQ. The CDR3 sequence is 17 residues long. V gave up 5 bases and J gave up 1 base, with 20 bases separating them. CDR3 DNA: TGTGCCAGCAGCGCCATGGGGTTGTCCTGGGGCCAAGAGACCCAGTACTTC. As protein: CASSAMGLSWGQETQYF.

The chain carries TRBV7-9 and TRBJ1-2; 7 nucleotides match TRBD1. This CDR3 is built from 14 residues. Trimming took 1 base from V and 7 from J; bases not matched to a gene: 6. Germline loops: CDR1 SEHNR, CDR2 FQNEAQ (reference sequence). The DNA for the CDR3 is TGTGCCAGCAGCTTAGGAACAGGGGAAAGTGGCTACACCTTC. This codes for CASSLGTGESGYTF.

The chain links TRBV7-8 to TRBJ2-7, with TRBD2 matching over 16 bases. CDR3 length: 20 amino acids. Germline V gives CDR1 SGHVS, CDR2 FQNEAQ. J was trimmed by 0 bases and V by 4 bases; bases with no gene match: 12. In nucleotides, the CDR3 is TGTGCCAGCAGCTCCCCTGGGACTAGCGGGGGGGCCGTTAACTCCTACGAGCAGTACTTC. The encoded protein is CASSSPGTSGGAVNSYEQYF.

The chain uses TRBV29-1 and TRBJ2-4, with D unclear. Trimming stripped 7 bases from V and 5 bases from J, with 15 bases between. Per germline, CDR1 SQVTM and CDR2 ANQGSEA. CDR3 size: 13 residues. The CDR3 nucleotides read TGCAGCGCCCTGCGCGGTCTCGAAAACATTCAGTACTTC. As protein: CSALRGLENIQYF.

The chain carries TRBV7-8 and TRBJ1-1, with D perhaps TRBD1 (6 bases). Germline V lookup: CDR1 SGHVS, CDR2 FQNEAQ. CDR3 length: 15 residues. V lost 5 bases to trimming and J lost 0 bases, with 13 bases between them. Here the CDR3 DNA reads TGTGCCAGCAGCCGAATCACAGGGCTGAACACTGAAGCTTTCTTT. Protein product: CASSRITGLNTEAFF.

This chain links TRBV5-6 with TRBJ2-7, with no clear D. The CDR3 runs 14 residues. Trimming pared 2 bases from V and 0 bases from J, leaving 9 bases between. CDR1 and CDR2 (germline): SGHDT, YYEEEE. As DNA, the CDR3 is TGTGCCAGCAGCTTAAGTGCTATCTCCTACGAGCAGTACTTC. This codes for CASSLSAISYEQYF. The complete variable domain, with remaining parts taken from reference TRBV5-6 and TRBJ2-7, reads DAGVTQSPTHLIKTRGQQVTLRCSPKSGHDTVSWYQQALGQGPQFIFQYYEEEERQRGNFPDRFSGHQFPNYSSELNVNALLLGDSALYLCASSLSAISYEQYFGPGTRLTVT.

The CDR3 DNA reads TGTGCCAGCAGTATCAGGGTTCAGGGAGGTGAGCAGTTCTTC. It translates to CASSIRVQGGEQFF. The rearrangement uses TRBV28 and TRBJ2-1; D may be TRBD2 (6 bases). V was shortened by 5 bases and J by 9 bases, with 17 bases between the two germline ends. The CDR3 covers 14 residues. Per the germline V gene, CDR1 is MDHEN and CDR2 is SYDVKM.

The rearrangement joins TRBV5-1 to TRBJ2-1, with TRBD1 as a possible D gene (6 bases). Germline CDR1 SGHRS, CDR2 YFSETQ. The CDR3 is 16 amino acids. Trimming stripped 0 bases from V and 4 bases from J, with 14 bases between. CDR3 residues: CASSLAGSGAYNEQFF. The CDR3 bases are TGCGCCAGCAGCTTGGCCGGGTCAGGGGCGTACAATGAGCAGTTCTTC.

The CDR3 sequence is CASSQAPRTDTQYF. CDR3 sequence (DNA): TGCGCCAGCAGCCAAGCCCCTCGCACAGATACGCAGTATTTT. This rearrangement joins TRBV4-1 to TRBJ2-3, with D unresolved. CDR1 and CDR2 from the germline V gene are MGHRA and YSYEKL. This CDR3 spans 14 amino acids. The V end lost 1 base, the J end lost 1 base, and 6 bases lay between the germline ends.

The rearrangement links TRBV6-1 to TRBJ1-2; 8 nucleotides agree with TRBD1. The trim removed 8 bases at V and 5 bases at J, leaving 10 bases unmatched. In germline, CDR1 is MNHNS, CDR2 SASEGT. The length of the CDR3 is 14 residues. The CDR3 here is CASSDRVVGYGYTF. CDR3 nucleotides: TGTGCCAGCTCGGACAGGGTGGTTGGGTATGGCTACACCTTC.

This chain joins TRBV7-6 and TRBJ2-7; D is unresolved. The CDR3 is 17 amino acids. Germline values: CDR1 SGHVS, CDR2 FNYEAQ. Trimming removed 1 base at V and 0 bases at J, with 16 bases between. Here the CDR3 DNA reads TGTGCCAGCAGCTTAGACTCGGTTGGCAGCAGCTCCTACGAGCAGTACTTC. Translation gives CASSLDSVGSSSYEQYF.

The chain employs TRBV5-4 and TRBJ2-1; no clear D. The V end lost 0 bases, the J end lost 6 bases, and 4 bases lay between the germline ends. CDR1 and CDR2 from the germline V gene are SGHNT and YYREEE (reference sequence). This CDR3 has 12 amino acids. For the CDR3, the DNA is TGTGCCAGCAGCTTGGGAGGCAATGAGCAGTTCTTC. This sequence encodes CASSLGGNEQFF.

The chain has TRBV19 and TRBJ1-1; tentative D call: TRBD1 (5 bases). The length of the CDR3 is 15 residues. Germline CDR1 is LNHDA and CDR2 is SQIVND (reference sequence). Trimming pared 0 bases from V and 1 base from J, leaving 9 bases between. CDR3 DNA sequence: TGTGCCAGTAGTATAGATGGCCAGGGGAACACTGAAGCTTTCTTT. It yields the protein CASSIDGQGNTEAFF.

This clone came up once. This chain connects TRBV7-2 to TRBJ1-2; 7 bases are a match to TRBD1. Per the germline V gene, CDR1 is SGHTA and CDR2 is FQGNSA. There are 15 residues in the CDR3. Trimming cost V 4 bases and J 4 bases; bases outside gene matches: 9. CDR3 sequence reads: CASSSIPGQLYGYTF. CDR3 DNA: TGTGCCAGCAGCTCAATTCCGGGACAGCTCTATGGCTACACCTTC.

This chain uses TRBV19 with TRBJ1-6; D gene ambiguous. Trimming shortened V by 5 bases and J by 6 bases, and 5 bases separated the two germline ends. The CDR3 contains 12 residues. Germline-derived CDR1 and CDR2 are LNHDA and SQIVND (reference sequence). CDR3 nucleotide sequence: TGTGCCAGTAGTGACCCTAATTCACCCCTCCACTTT. This encodes CASSDPNSPLHF.